This is a list of T cell receptor beta chains from one sample in a study of blood T cell repertoires in COVID-19. Libraries were prepared by immunoSEQ multiplex PCR; TCRdb keeps only in-frame clonotypes and omits some of them. The sample has about 170,000 clones; approximately 90% are singletons. The sequenced material came from peripheral blood. These receptors were taken from a man aged 18 to 30 with active or convalescent COVID-19. CDR3s include the opening cysteine and the closing phenylalanine or tryptophan. Each record gives: J gene, V gene, clone size, D gene, CDR3 DNA, CDR3 protein. The D gene is left open where the match is weak. Rows give clone size only sometimes, using once, few, many, or a class for an expanded clone.

TRBJ2-7,TRBV4-3,-,TRBD2,TGCGCCAGCAGCCCCTCGACTAGCGACTACGAGCAGTACTTC,CASSPSTSDYEQYF
TRBJ1-4,TRBV7-2,few,-,TGTGCCAGCAGCTTAGGATCCATACTGCACGAAAAACTGTTTTTT,CASSLGSILHEKLFF
TRBJ2-1,TRBV28,-,-,TGTGCCAGCAGTTTTCTAAGCTCCTACAATGAGCAGTTCTTC,CASSFLSSYNEQFF
TRBJ2-1,TRBV12-3/TRBV12-4,-,-,TGTGCCAGCAGCCAGGGCACGCAGTTCTTC,CASSQGTQFF
TRBJ2-3,TRBV6-5,-,-,TGTGCCAGCAAGAGAGGGGGTAGCACAGATACGCAGTATTTT,CASKRGGSTDTQYF
TRBJ1-1,TRBV2,-,-,TGTGCCAGCACTATAGGGGGGGCAGGGGTTACTGAAGCTTTCTTT,CASTIGGAGVTEAFF
TRBJ2-3,TRBV2,once,TRBD2,TGTGCCAGCAGTGCTTATAGCGGGGGGGTTAATACGCAGTATTTT,CASSAYSGGVNTQYF
TRBJ2-7,TRBV2,few,TRBD1,TGTGCCAGCAGTCTAAGGACAGGGGAGACCTACGAGCAGTACTTC,CASSLRTGETYEQYF
TRBJ2-3,TRBV9,-,-,TGTGCCAGCAGCGTAGATGTAGCCGTCCGAGATACGCAGTATTTT,CASSVDVAVRDTQYF
TRBJ1-1,TRBV5-1,once,TRBD1,TGCGCCAGCAGCCCTCCCCAGGGGGACACTGAAGCTTTCTTT,CASSPPQGDTEAFF
TRBJ1-5,TRBV29-1,-,-,TGCAGCGTTGAAGACTCGGCGGATAGCAATCAGCCCCAGCATTTT,CSVEDSADSNQPQHF
TRBJ2-1,TRBV7-2,-,-,TGTGCCAGCAGCAACCTAGGTGGTAGCTACAATGAGCAGTTCTTC,CASSNLGGSYNEQFF
TRBJ2-2,TRBV24-1,-,-,TGTGCCACCAGTGATTCCACAACCGCGAACACCGGGGAGCTGTTTTTT,CATSDSTTANTGELFF
TRBJ2-3,TRBV20-1,-,-,TGCAGTGCTAGTCTCGGGGGAGCAGGCACAGATACGCAGTATTTT,CSASLGGAGTDTQYF
TRBJ2-5,TRBV6-5,-,-,TGTGCCAGCAGTCCCCCTGACAGTCAAGAGACCCAGTACTTC,CASSPPDSQETQYF
TRBJ2-7,TRBV30,-,TRBD1,TGTGCCTGGAGTGTACAGGGGACAGGGTCCGAGCAGTACTTC,CAWSVQGTGSEQYF
TRBJ2-4,TRBV5-1,-,TRBD2,TGCGCCAGCAGCCAAGGGACTAGCGGTTTAGCCAAAAACATTCAGTACTTC,CASSQGTSGLAKNIQYF
TRBJ1-3,TRBV28,-,TRBD1,TGTGCCAGCGGGGAGACAGGGATGTCTGGAAACACCATATATTTT,CASGETGMSGNTIYF
TRBJ1-6,TRBV7-3,once,-,TGTGCCAGCAGCTTAACGGGCGGAGCAGGGTATAATTCACCCCTCCACTTT,CASSLTGGAGYNSPLHF
TRBJ1-1,TRBV30,-,-,TGTGCCTGGGCCAGAAACACTGAAGCTTTCTTT,CAWARNTEAFF
TRBJ1-1,TRBV28,-,-,TGTGCCAGCAGTTTAGGGGGAGGTAGCACTGAAGCTTTCTTT,CASSLGGGSTEAFF
TRBJ1-1,TRBV2,-,-,TGTGCCAGCAGTGAAGCAATCAGGGCTGAAGCTTTCTTT,CASSEAIRAEAFF
TRBJ2-3,TRBV6-5,-,-,TGTGCCAGCAGTTTCAACAGCCCTAGCACAGATACGCAGTATTTT,CASSFNSPSTDTQYF
TRBJ2-1,TRBV7-8,few,TRBD2,TGTGCCAGCAGCCAAATAGCGGGAAGGTACAATGAGCAGTTCTTC,CASSQIAGRYNEQFF
TRBJ2-1,TRBV19,-,TRBD2,TGTGCCAGTAGTATCCTGGGACTAGCGGGTGCCTACAATGAGCAGTTCTTC,CASSILGLAGAYNEQFF
TRBJ2-1,TRBV24-1,-,-,TGTGCCACCAGTGACGGACTGGAGCCCAGAGACAATGAGCAGTTCTTC,CATSDGLEPRDNEQFF
TRBJ2-1,TRBV13,-,TRBD2,TGTGCCAGCAGCCCCTACCTCGGGACTAGCGGGCTCTACAATGAGCAGTTCTTC,CASSPYLGTSGLYNEQFF
TRBJ2-2,TRBV7-2,-,-,TGTGCCAGCAGCCACAGCCAGGGGAACACCGGGGAGCTGTTTTTT,CASSHSQGNTGELFF
TRBJ1-2,TRBV3-1/TRBV3-2,-,TRBD1,TGTGCCAGCAGCCAAGTTGGACAGGGGGCCCATGGCTACACCTTC,CASSQVGQGAHGYTF
TRBJ1-5,TRBV7-9,-,-,TGTGCCAGCAGCTTAGCGGCAGTCCCCCAGCATTTT,CASSLAAVPQHF
TRBJ1-2,TRBV18,-,-,TGTGCCAGCTCACCACCCGGTCGTTCTGGCTACACCTTC,CASSPPGRSGYTF
TRBJ2-1,TRBV5-1,-,-,TGCGCCAGCAGCTTGGTGGGGACTGACAATGAGCAGTTCTTC,CASSLVGTDNEQFF
TRBJ1-3,TRBV30,-,TRBD1,TGTGCCTGTCACAGGGACAGCTCTGGAAACACCATATATTTT,CACHRDSSGNTIYF
TRBJ1-6,TRBV30,-,TRBD1,TGTGCCTGGAGTCAAGGGACAGATAATTCACCCCTCCACTTT,CAWSQGTDNSPLHF
TRBJ2-7,TRBV25-1,-,TRBD1,TGTGCCAGCAGTACAGGGGGCGCATCATACGAGCAGTACTTC,CASSTGGASYEQYF
TRBJ1-2,TRBV24-1,-,-,TGTGCCACCAGTGATTCGGGGAGGGGGGAGGCCTATGGCTACACCTTC,CATSDSGRGEAYGYTF
TRBJ2-1,TRBV6-2/TRBV6-3,-,TRBD2,TGTGCCAGCAGTTGGACCTTAGCGGGCCCCTACAATGAGCAGTTCTTC,CASSWTLAGPYNEQFF
TRBJ2-5,TRBV5-5,-,-,-,CASSPSVREKPETQYF
TRBJ2-1,TRBV5-1,-,TRBD2,TGCGCCAGCAGCTTAGGACTAGCGGGGTCCAATGAGCAGTTCTTC,CASSLGLAGSNEQFF
TRBJ1-2,TRBV6-5,-,-,TGTGCCAGCACCCTCACAGTAGATAATAGCTATGGCTACACCTTC,CASTLTVDNSYGYTF
TRBJ2-5,TRBV7-2,-,-,TGTGCCAGCAGCTCCCGGGACTCCCTCCAGACGGCCCAGTACTTC,CASSSRDSLQTAQYF
TRBJ2-1,TRBV7-8,-,TRBD2,TGTGCCAGCAGCTTGGGACTAGTTGGTGAGCAGTTCTTC,CASSLGLVGEQFF
TRBJ1-1,TRBV16,-,TRBD1,TGTGCCAGCAGCCAAAGGGACAGGACTGGGGGAGCTTTCTTT,CASSQRDRTGGAFF
TRBJ2-7,TRBV5-1,-,TRBD1,TGCGCCAGCAGCTTGGTTGGTGGACAGGGCAACTACGAGCAGTACTTC,CASSLVGGQGNYEQYF
TRBJ1-6,TRBV5-4,few,-,TGTGCCAGCAGCTTAGGTGGGGCAAACGGTCTCGCAGCCCTCCACTTT,CASSLGGANGLAALHF
TRBJ2-2,TRBV7-9,-,TRBD1,TGTGCCAGCAGCTCTACAGGGGGCGCCGGTGGGGAGCTGTTTTTT,CASSSTGGAGGELFF
TRBJ1-2,TRBV24-1,-,TRBD1,TGTGCCACCTCGGACAGGGCCAACTATGGCTACACCTTC,CATSDRANYGYTF
TRBJ1-1,TRBV2,-,-,TGTGCCAGCAGTGAAGCGCTTCCCAGGTCGAACACTGAAGCTTTCTTT,CASSEALPRSNTEAFF
TRBJ2-3,TRBV4-1,-,-,TGCGCCAGCAGCCAACCCGACTGGGGCCGCACAGATACGCAGTATTTT,CASSQPDWGRTDTQYF
TRBJ1-2,TRBV19,-,TRBD1,TGTGCCAGTAGTACAGGACAGGGGATTAACTATGGCTACACCTTC,CASSTGQGINYGYTF